The sequence of this T cell receptor beta chain was determined in a study of blood T cell repertoires in COVID-19 (dated by TCRdb to the early 2020s). Regarding the complete study: Samples from collaborators originated in the United States, Italy and Spain and spanned both the acute and convalescent phases of COVID-19. Where available, HLA class I and class II types were taken from metadata supplied by the sample provider and were not determined by assay-based typing. The repertoires were released in a freely available public database intended as a resource for research on the immune response to SARS-CoV-2. A de-identified subject ID, COVID-19 status, age in years and sex were almost always included in the sample metadata. The prospective study material was composed of cDNA or gDNA derived from T cells, B-cell-depleted T cells, or PBMCs. Deeply sampled blood TCRbeta repertoires from subjects exposed to, actively infected with, or recovered from COVID-19 were included in the dataset. The samples were drawn from two sources: the first 160 participants of the ongoing ImmuneRACE study, and 1,254 subjects contributed by 6 global collaborators.

The collaborating institutions used their own protocols to collect whole blood in K2EDTA tubes. For TCRbeta analysis, collaborator samples were shipped as frozen whole blood, as isolated PBMCs, or as DNA extracted from either sample type. Overall results and qualifications from the work: The amount of clinical and demographic metadata varied by source and participant and was provided uncurated.

The immunoSEQ Assay, a bias-controlled multiplex PCR, was used to amplify TCRbeta CDR3 regions from genomic DNA. The published analysis was carried out like this. The number of nucleated cells in each sample was estimated by amplification of reference gene primers within the assay. To quantify the absolute abundance of each unique TCRbeta CDR3 rearrangement, sequence reads were collapsed and filtered. For each sample, productive Simpson clonality was calculated as the square root of Simpson's diversity index over productive rearrangements. TCRdb carries this immuneACCESS record with in-frame sequences only. Its versions omit some clonotypes, under half of them owing to an unresolved V gene in the studies checked, with the rest unexplained. V and J calls and clone size are those listed in that table; D and trimming were worked out from the DNA. This sample holds under 100,000 clones; about nine tenths were observed only once. 3% to 4% of the sample comes from the top ten.

The CDR3 measures 14 amino acids from cysteine to phenylalanine. Only the CDR3 portion is preserved as DNA: 42 bases, with reading frame beginning at the first base. According to the germline V gene (reference sequence), CDR1 reads SEHNR and CDR2 reads FQNEAQ. From V the trimming removes 1 base and from J it removes 11 bases, while the gene matches leave 9 bases of the junction unaccounted for. Of note for this clone: Its antigen specificity is not known. Base qualities were left out, and no much larger clone turns up one base away.

The rearrangement combines TRBV7-9 with TRBJ1-1; the central 8 bases match TRBD1. Material for sequencing was peripheral blood. This TCR derives from a woman in her 70s with acute or convalescent COVID-19. The sequenced DNA is TGTGCCAGCAGCTTAGGGACAGGGTACGAGTGGGCTTTCTTT. Its protein is CASSLGTGYEWAFF.